The TCR beta chain described here comes from a study of molecular identifiers for immune sequencing clone quantification. On the study more broadly: Within a replicate experiment, RNA obtained from either about 20,000 or 100,000 naive CD8 cells was divided into five aliquots, and four of those aliquots were then sequenced.

This clonotype was observed a handful of times. This CDR3 is 15 amino acids long. Trimming at V came to 0 bases and at J to 3 bases, leaving 4 bases not matched to a gene. Looked up from germline, CDR1 is MNHEY and CDR2 is SMNVEV (reference sequence). TCRdb re-analysed the PCR reads in MiXCR, keeping a single row per CDR3 protein. The data contain roughly 300,000 distinct CDR3 sequences, roughly 23% of them singletons. Every naive CD8 library was made from between roughly 17,000 and 1,000,000 sorted cells with 10%, 30% or 50% RNA. Sequenced input: naive CD8+ T cells from blood, with Jurkat cell RNA spiked in. Subset given: FACS-sorted CD8+CD4-CCR7+CD45RA+ naive T cells. This sequence was found in a human donor in good health. Some libraries in this study had Jurkat cell RNA spiked in. This chain connects TRBV27 to TRBJ2-5, with 7 bases that match TRBD2. CDR3 sequence reads: CASSLSGLEEETQYF. The DNA for the CDR3 is TGTGCCAGCAGTTTATCCGGACTAGAGGAAGAGACCCAGTACTTC.